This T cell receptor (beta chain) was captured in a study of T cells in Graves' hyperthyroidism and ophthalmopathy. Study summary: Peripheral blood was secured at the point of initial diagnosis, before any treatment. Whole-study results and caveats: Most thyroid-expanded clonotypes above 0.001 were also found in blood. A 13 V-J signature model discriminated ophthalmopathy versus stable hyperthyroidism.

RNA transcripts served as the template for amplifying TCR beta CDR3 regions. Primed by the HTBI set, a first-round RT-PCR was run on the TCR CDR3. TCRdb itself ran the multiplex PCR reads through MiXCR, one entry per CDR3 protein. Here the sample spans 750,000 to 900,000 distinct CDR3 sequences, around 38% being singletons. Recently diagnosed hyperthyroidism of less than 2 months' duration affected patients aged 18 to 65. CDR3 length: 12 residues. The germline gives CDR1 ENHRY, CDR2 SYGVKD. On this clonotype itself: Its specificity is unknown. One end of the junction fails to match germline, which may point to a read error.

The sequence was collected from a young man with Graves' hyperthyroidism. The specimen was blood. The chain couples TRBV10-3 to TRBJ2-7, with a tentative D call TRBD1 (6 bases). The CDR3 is CASSRGQFEQCF. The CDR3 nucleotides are TGTGCCAGCAGCCGTGGACAGTTCGAGCAGTGCTTC.